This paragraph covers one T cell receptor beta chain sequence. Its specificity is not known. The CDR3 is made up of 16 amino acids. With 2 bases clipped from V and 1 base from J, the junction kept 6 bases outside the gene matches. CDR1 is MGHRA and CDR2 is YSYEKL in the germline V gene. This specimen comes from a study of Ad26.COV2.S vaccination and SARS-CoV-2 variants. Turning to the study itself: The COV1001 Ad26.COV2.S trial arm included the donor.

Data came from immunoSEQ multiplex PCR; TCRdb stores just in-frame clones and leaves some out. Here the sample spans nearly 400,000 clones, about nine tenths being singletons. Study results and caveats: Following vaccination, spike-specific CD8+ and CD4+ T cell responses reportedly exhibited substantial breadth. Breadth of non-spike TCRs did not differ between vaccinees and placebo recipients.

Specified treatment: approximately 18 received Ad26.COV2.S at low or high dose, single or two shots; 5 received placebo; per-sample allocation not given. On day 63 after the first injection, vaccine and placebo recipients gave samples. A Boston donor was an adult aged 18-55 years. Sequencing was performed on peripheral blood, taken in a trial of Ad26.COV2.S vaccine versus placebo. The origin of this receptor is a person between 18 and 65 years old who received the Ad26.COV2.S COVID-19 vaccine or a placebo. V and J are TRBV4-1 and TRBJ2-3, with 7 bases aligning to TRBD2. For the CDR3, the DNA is TGCGCCAGCAGCCAAAAGGCGGGAGCTCGCACAGATACGCAGTATTTT. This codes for CASSQKAGARTDTQYF.